This is a list of T cell receptor beta chains from one sample in a study of identical twins. TCRdb re-called the 5' RACE reads through MiXCR, storing one row per CDR3 protein. Among around 480,000 distinct CDR3 sequences listed, 12% to 15% were seen once. This sample was also put to use in a study of yellow fever vaccine responses in identical twins.

Material: CD4+ T cells sorted from blood. These receptors came from a woman under 30 in good health. The CDR3 runs from the conserved cysteine through the conserved F or W. The D gene is left open where the match is weak. Clone sizes are given selectively: once, few, many, or a class where the clone is expanded.

cdr3_length j_call v_call d_call clone_size cdr3_aa cdr3_nt
11 TRBJ2-7 TRBV6-1 . . CASKGYYEQYF TGTGCCAGCAAGGGTTATTACGAGCAGTACTTC
13 TRBJ2-5 TRBV24-1 TRBD2 . CATSDPGRGTQYF TGTGCCACCAGTGACCCGGGGAGGGGGACCCAGTACTTC
15 TRBJ1-1 TRBV7-2 . . CASSFTGEGFTEAFF TGTGCCAGCAGCTTTACCGGCGAGGGTTTTACTGAAGCTTTCTTT
12 TRBJ2-3 TRBV24-1 . few CATSGVTDTQYF TGTGCCACCAGTGGAGTCACAGATACGCAGTATTTT
14 TRBJ2-1 TRBV28 . . CASSLSREFREQFF TGTGCCAGCAGTTTATCTCGGGAGTTCCGTGAGCAGTTCTTC
13 TRBJ1-5 TRBV10-1 . . CASSPMVNQPQHF TGCGCCAGCAGTCCTATGGTCAATCAGCCCCAGCATTTT
17 TRBJ2-1 TRBV10-3 TRBD2 few CAISELTSGSSYNEQFF TGTGCCATCAGTGAGCTTACTAGCGGGAGCTCCTACAATGAGCAGTTCTTC
15 TRBJ1-4 TRBV15 TRBD1 few CATSRGRGHTEKLFF TGTGCCACCAGCAGAGGCAGGGGGCATACTGAAAAACTGTTTTTT
13 TRBJ2-7 TRBV6-1 . few CASTPRKDYEQYF TGTGCCAGCACCCCCAGAAAAGATTACGAGCAGTACTTC
17 TRBJ2-1 TRBV4-1 . few CASSPQDGRRSYNEQFF TGCGCCAGCAGCCCCCAAGACGGCCGAAGGTCCTACAATGAGCAGTTCTTC
11 TRBJ2-3 TRBV29-1 . few CSVEVGDTQYF TGCAGCGTTGAAGTGGGGGATACGCAGTATTTT
14 TRBJ2-3 TRBV20-1 . few CSARDLGNTDTQYF TGCAGTGCTAGAGATCTTGGGAACACAGATACGCAGTATTTT
14 TRBJ2-5 TRBV11-1 . . CASSRTFGPETQYF TGTGCCAGCAGTCGGACATTCGGCCCAGAGACCCAGTACTTC
14 TRBJ2-5 TRBV5-4 . . CASSSGAVLETQYF TGTGCCAGCAGTTCAGGGGCAGTTTTAGAGACCCAGTACTTC
11 TRBJ1-1 TRBV29-1 . many CSVWWTQEAFF TGCAGCGTTTGGTGGACCCAGGAAGCTTTCTTT
12 TRBJ2-1 TRBV11-1 . few CASSSGPGEQFF TGTGCCAGCAGCTCTGGACCCGGTGAGCAGTTCTTC
15 TRBJ2-7 TRBV7-2 TRBD2 few CASSLTGTIAFGQYF TGTGCCAGCAGCTTGACCGGGACTATCGCATTCGGGCAGTACTTC
15 TRBJ2-3 TRBV7-9 . . CASSFRPEDEDTQYF TGTGCCAGCAGCTTCAGGCCGGAGGACGAAGATACGCAGTATTTT
15 TRBJ2-7 TRBV11-2 TRBD1 . CASSPRGRGTGEQYF TGTGCCAGCAGCCCCAGAGGCAGGGGGACGGGCGAGCAGTACTTC
20 TRBJ1-3 TRBV11-2 TRBD1 . CASSLSVARTGRNSGNTIYF TGTGCCAGCAGCTTATCCGTGGCCAGGACAGGGAGGAACTCTGGAAACACCATATATTTT
14 TRBJ2-1 TRBV6-1 TRBD1 . CASSERWGTGEQFF TGTGCCAGCAGTGAAAGGTGGGGGACAGGGGAGCAGTTCTTC
14 TRBJ2-1 TRBV7-2 TRBD2 few CASSLWGLGNEQFF TGTGCCAGCAGCTTATGGGGACTAGGTAATGAGCAGTTCTTC
18 TRBJ2-5 TRBV30 TRBD2 . CAWSVPTSGGARQETQYF TGTGCCTGGAGTGTACCGACTAGCGGGGGGGCAAGGCAAGAGACCCAGTACTTC
12 TRBJ2-7 TRBV16 TRBD1 . CASSTRQGMQYF TGTGCCAGCAGCACCCGACAGGGGATGCAGTACTTC
14 TRBJ2-7 TRBV7-9 . . CASSSPGDLSEQYF TGTGCCAGCAGCTCCCCAGGGGATCTTTCCGAGCAGTACTTC
13 TRBJ1-2 TRBV7-9 . many CASSQDGNYGYTF TGTGCCAGCAGCCAAGACGGAAACTATGGCTACACCTTC
15 TRBJ2-7 TRBV27 . few CASSLLAGYSYEQYF TGTGCCAGCAGTTTATTGGCGGGGTACTCCTACGAGCAGTACTTC
16 TRBJ2-3 TRBV10-3 TRBD2 . CAISFIAGVRTDTQYF TGTGCCATCAGTTTTATAGCGGGAGTCAGGACAGATACGCAGTATTTT
14 TRBJ2-2 TRBV2 TRBD1 . CASILQGNTGELFF TGTGCCAGCATCCTACAGGGGAATACCGGGGAGCTGTTTTTT
13 TRBJ1-2 TRBV20-1 TRBD1 few CSATDRAGYGYTF TGCAGTGCTACGGACAGGGCGGGCTATGGCTACACCTTC
13 TRBJ2-1 TRBV29-1 . many CSVERTNRNEQFF TGCAGCGTTGAAAGGACCAACCGCAATGAGCAGTTCTTC
13 TRBJ2-5 TRBV18 . few CASSQDHLETQYF TGTGCCAGCTCCCAAGACCACCTAGAGACCCAGTACTTC
15 TRBJ2-7 TRBV20-1 TRBD1 . CSALNRDRGLWEQYF TGCAGTGCTCTAAATCGGGACAGGGGGCTTTGGGAGCAGTACTTC
13 TRBJ2-2 TRBV29-1 . few CSVERSNTGELFF TGCAGCGTTGAACGATCGAACACCGGGGAGCTGTTTTTT
16 TRBJ2-1 TRBV5-1 . . CASSRLVGLSYNEQFF TGCGCCAGCAGCAGACTGGTGGGCCTGTCTTACAATGAGCAGTTCTTC
14 TRBJ2-3 TRBV6-5 TRBD1 few CASSLQGETDTQYF TGTGCCAGCAGTTTACAGGGGGAGACAGATACGCAGTATTTT
15 TRBJ2-4 TRBV2 TRBD1 once CASSGRTGAKNIQYF TGTGCCAGCAGTGGCAGGACAGGGGCCAAAAACATTCAGTACTTC
17 TRBJ2-1 TRBV28 TRBD2 . CASSSQQGAGVFNEQFF TGTGCCAGCAGTTCCCAGCAGGGAGCGGGAGTTTTTAATGAGCAGTTCTTC
14 TRBJ2-1 TRBV12-3/TRBV12-4 . . CASSSIGQRGEQFF TGTGCCAGCAGTTCCATAGGACAGAGGGGTGAGCAGTTCTTC
14 TRBJ2-1 TRBV27 TRBD1 few CACSRTGGVNEQFF TGTGCCTGCTCCAGGACAGGGGGTGTTAATGAGCAGTTCTTC
12 TRBJ1-2 TRBV29-1 . few CSDYGTNYGYTF TGCAGTGACTATGGGACTAACTATGGCTACACCTTC
16 TRBJ2-1 TRBV12-3/TRBV12-4 TRBD2 few CASSLGGLAGDNEQFF TGTGCCAGCAGTTTAGGGGGACTAGCGGGGGACAATGAGCAGTTCTTC
16 TRBJ2-1 TRBV3-1 TRBD2 few CASSQKLAGGPNEQFF TGTGCCAGCAGCCAGAAGCTAGCGGGGGGGCCTAATGAGCAGTTCTTC
13 TRBJ2-7 TRBV11-2 . . CASSLARVYEQYF TGTGCCAGCAGCTTAGCCAGGGTCTACGAGCAGTACTTC
15 TRBJ2-5 TRBV7-2 TRBD2 few CASSLETSGGKTQYF TGTGCCAGCAGCTTAGAAACTAGCGGGGGAAAGACCCAGTACTTC
15 TRBJ2-6 TRBV28 . . CASSLTGVGANVLTF TGTGCCAGCAGTTTAACGGGGGTTGGGGCCAACGTCCTGACTTTC
13 TRBJ2-2 TRBV7-9 . many CASSFQGTGELFF TGTGCCAGCAGCTTCCAGGGCACCGGGGAGCTGTTTTTT
15 TRBJ2-2 TRBV7-9 . many CASSLAQGNAGELFF TGTGCCAGCAGCTTAGCCCAAGGAAACGCCGGGGAGCTGTTTTTT
16 TRBJ1-5 TRBV19 . . CASSIARDLGGQPQHF TGTGCCAGTAGTATAGCCCGGGATTTGGGCGGTCAGCCCCAGCATTTT
15 TRBJ2-7 TRBV5-6 . few CASSPTPDLSYEQYF TGTGCCAGCAGCCCCACCCCTGACCTCTCCTACGAGCAGTACTTC
12 TRBJ2-1 TRBV6-5 . . CASSYSGDEQFF TGTGCCAGCAGTTACTCGGGGGATGAGCAGTTCTTC
14 TRBJ2-3 TRBV6-5 . . CASSYSAAGDTQYF TGTGCCAGCAGTTACTCGGCCGCGGGAGATACGCAGTATTTT
16 TRBJ2-6 TRBV20-1 TRBD2 . CSARDRGGNGANVLTF TGCAGTGCTAGAGATCGGGGAGGGAACGGGGCCAACGTCCTGACTTTC
15 TRBJ1-1 TRBV10-1 TRBD1 . CASSHRDRVDTEAFF TGCGCCAGCAGCCACCGGGACAGGGTAGATACTGAAGCTTTCTTT
14 TRBJ2-7 TRBV28 . few CASSLISGDYEQYF TGTGCCAGCAGTTTGATTTCGGGGGACTACGAGCAGTACTTC
11 TRBJ2-1 TRBV11-3 . few CASSIANEQFF TGTGCCAGCAGCATAGCTAATGAGCAGTTCTTC
15 TRBJ2-7 TRBV4-3 TRBD2 . CASSQVSSGEFVLYF TGCGCCAGCAGCCAAGTGTCTAGCGGGGAGTTTGTTTTGTACTTC